The 15 T cell receptor beta chains presented below share a single source sample, sequenced in a study of identifying expanded T cells in peripheral blood. TCRdb's table, derived via immunoSEQ multiplex PCR, lists solely in-frame clones and lacks some. Altogether around 85,000 clones are present, approximately 90% being singletons, with the ten largest covering around 2.8%. The sequenced material came from blood. The origin of the receptors is a person aged 18 to 70 in good health.

J is TRBJ2-3 and V is TRBV7-2; D may be TRBD2 (6 bases). Germline CDR1 reads SGHTA; CDR2 reads FQGNSA. The CDR3 loop spans 15 amino acids. The V and J ends lost 1 base and 6 bases respectively, with 14 bases between them. CDR3 protein: CASSLVGTAGDTQYF. Written as DNA, the CDR3 is TGTGCCAGCAGCTTAGTTGGGACGGCGGGGGATACGCAGTATTTT.

The rearrangement joins TRBV5-4 to TRBJ2-7; TRBD2 aligns across 9 bases. CDR3 length equals 18 residues. The V segment lost 1 base and the J segment 4 bases; nucleotides outside the gene matches: 15. Germline V gives CDR1 SGHNT, CDR2 YYREEE (reference sequence). CDR3 protein: CASSLKGVSGGPQYEQYF. CDR3 bases: TGTGCCAGCAGCTTGAAAGGAGTAAGCGGGGGGCCTCAATACGAGCAGTACTTC.

The rearrangement links TRBV5-1 to TRBJ2-1; D unclear. Germline assignment: CDR1 SGHRS and CDR2 YFSETQ. The CDR3 length is 11 residues. Deletions cut 5 bases from V and 8 bases from J, with 8 bases between. The chain's CDR3 is CASSIGYEQFF. The CDR3 DNA reads TGCGCCAGCAGTATAGGGTATGAGCAGTTCTTC.

The chain is built from TRBV2 and TRBJ1-2; TRBD1 agrees at 7 bases. This CDR3 spans 16 amino acids. V shed 6 bases, J shed 8 bases, and the junction held 18 bases outside the gene matches. The germline CDR1 and CDR2 sequences are SNHLY and FYNNEI. The CDR3 loop reads CASRRDSGSRLYGYTF. The CDR3 DNA sequence: TGTGCCAGCAGGCGGGACAGCGGTTCCCGACTCTACGGCTACACCTTC. Supplemented by reference TRBV2 and TRBJ1-2, the full variable domain reads EPEVTQTPSHQVTQMGQEVILRCVPISNHLYFYWYRQILGQKVEFLVSFYNNEISEKSEIFDDQFSVERPDGSNFTLKIRSTKLEDSAMYFCASRRDSGSRLYGYTFGSGTRLTVV.

The rearrangement links TRBV19 to TRBJ2-5; TRBD2 aligns across 12 bases. With V trimmed by 5 bases and J by 0 bases, 4 bases remained unmatched. The CDR3 has 16 amino acids. Germline CDR1 is LNHDA and CDR2 is SQIVND (reference sequence). Written as DNA, the CDR3 is TGTGCCAGTAGTGACGGACTAGCGGGGTACCAAGAGACCCAGTACTTC. This codes for CASSDGLAGYQETQYF.

A single count supports this clone. The chain uses TRBV30 and TRBJ2-3; 9 bases are a match to TRBD2. J was trimmed by 2 bases and V by 8 bases; bases with no gene match: 5. The V gene's germline CDR1 is GTSNPN and CDR2 SVGIG (reference sequence). CDR3 length: 13 amino acids. The CDR3 DNA reads as TGTGCCCGGCGACTAGCGGTCACAGATACGCAGTATTTT. Translated: CARRLAVTDTQYF.

The V call is TRBV29-1, the J call TRBJ2-1, with 8 nucleotides matching TRBD2. Germline V gene sequence: CDR1 SQVTM, CDR2 ANQGSEA. Unmatched junction bases numbered 10, after V lost 4 bases and J lost 5 bases. This CDR3 is built from 15 residues. The CDR3 is CSVGIGLAFDNEQFF. The CDR3 DNA sequence: TGCAGCGTTGGAATAGGACTAGCTTTCGACAATGAGCAGTTCTTC.

This chain joins TRBV11-3 and TRBJ2-4; 10 bases align to TRBD2. Germline V gene sequence: CDR1 SGHNT, CDR2 YENEEA. CDR3 size: 15 residues. With V trimmed by 4 bases and J by 5 bases, 5 bases remained unmatched. The CDR3 coding sequence is TGTGCCAGCAGCTCCAGCGGGGGGGACGAAAACATTCAGTACTTC. It yields the protein CASSSSGGDENIQYF.

V and J are TRBV25-1 and TRBJ2-2; 7 bases line up with TRBD2. This CDR3 has 16 amino acids. J was trimmed by 6 bases and V by 1 base; bases with no gene match: 8. In germline, CDR1 is MGHDK, CDR2 SYGVNS. CDR3 DNA: TGTGCCAGCAGTGAATTGGGGGGGTTAACTCCCGGGGAGCTGTTTTTT. Amino acid sequence: CASSELGGLTPGELFF.

The V and J genes are TRBV9 and TRBJ1-1; TRBD1 is a possible D gene (6 bases). The CDR3 has 13 amino acids. The germline V gene has CDR1 SGDLS and CDR2 YYNGEE. Trimming cost V 2 bases and J 5 bases, with 10 bases left between them. The CDR3 protein is CASSVQGKTEAFF. CDR3 sequence (DNA): TGTGCCAGCAGCGTTCAGGGGAAAACTGAAGCTTTCTTT.

The J gene is TRBJ1-1, the V gene TRBV10-1, with 8 positions matching TRBD1. CDR3 length equals 18 residues. With V trimmed by 2 bases and J by 2 bases, 13 bases remained unmatched. CDR1 is WNHNN, CDR2 SYGVQD, per germline (reference sequence). CDR3 residues: CASSEPKTGVIRNTEAFF. The DNA of the CDR3 is TGCGCCAGCAGTGAGCCCAAGACAGGGGTAATAAGAAACACTGAAGCTTTCTTT.

The chain recombines TRBV7-2 with TRBJ2-3; D remains unclear. From germline, CDR1 is SGHTA and CDR2 FQGNSA. Between the trimmed V and J ends, which lost 0 bases and 8 bases, there was a span of 15 bases. The CDR3 runs to 15 residues. The CDR3 nucleotides read TGTGCCAGCAGCTTAGCCGGGTCACAGATTGGTACGCAGTATTTT. It encodes CASSLAGSQIGTQYF.

The chain carries TRBV15 and TRBJ2-3; D gene unclear. V gave up 5 bases and J gave up 2 bases, with 17 bases separating them. The CDR3 is 16 amino acids. Germline CDR1 and CDR2: LNHNV and YYDKDF (reference sequence). The CDR3 is CATSSGSNLATDTQYF. The CDR3 nucleotides are TGTGCCACCAGCTCAGGAAGTAATTTGGCCACAGATACGCAGTATTTT.

The chain is built from TRBV6-5 and TRBJ1-3; no clear D gene. Germline lookup yields CDR1 MNHEY and CDR2 SVGAGI. CDR3 length equals 15 residues. V was pared by 0 bases and J by 3 bases, with 9 bases between. CDR3 sequence: CASSYSKRVGNTIYF. The CDR3 nucleotides read TGTGCCAGCAGTTACTCGAAGAGGGTTGGAAACACCATATATTTT.

The chain has TRBV2 and TRBJ1-2; D is unclear. V was cut by 2 bases and J by 4 bases, with 8 bases left in between. The length of the CDR3 is 13 residues. Germline lookup yields CDR1 SNHLY and CDR2 FYNNEI. CDR3 loop: CASSERVFYGYTF. As DNA, the CDR3 is TGTGCCAGCAGTGAAAGGGTATTCTATGGCTACACCTTC.